The sample holds a few counts of the clone carrying this T cell receptor (beta chain). Its target is not known. This specimen belongs to a study of response to subunit inactivated influenza vaccine. Study-level findings and limits: Researchers suggested that each seasonal influenza vaccination recruits few new T cells.

The V end lost 4 bases, the J end lost 7 bases, and 14 bases lay between the germline ends. The CDR3 extends over 14 amino acids. Each CDR3 protein gets one entry after TCRdb re-called the RT-PCR reads with MiXCR. The sample carries a few hundred thousand distinct CDR3 sequences, approximately 11% recorded once. This sequence originates from a man between 45 and 60 years old who received an inactivated influenza vaccine. The gene calls are TRBV12-3 or TRBV12-4 and TRBJ2-1; D not certain. The starting material was PBMCs from blood, obtained roughly 6 weeks after vaccination. CDR3 DNA sequence: TGTGCCAGCAGTTACACTCGATTGTATAATGAGCAGTTCTTC. It translates to CASSYTRLYNEQFF.